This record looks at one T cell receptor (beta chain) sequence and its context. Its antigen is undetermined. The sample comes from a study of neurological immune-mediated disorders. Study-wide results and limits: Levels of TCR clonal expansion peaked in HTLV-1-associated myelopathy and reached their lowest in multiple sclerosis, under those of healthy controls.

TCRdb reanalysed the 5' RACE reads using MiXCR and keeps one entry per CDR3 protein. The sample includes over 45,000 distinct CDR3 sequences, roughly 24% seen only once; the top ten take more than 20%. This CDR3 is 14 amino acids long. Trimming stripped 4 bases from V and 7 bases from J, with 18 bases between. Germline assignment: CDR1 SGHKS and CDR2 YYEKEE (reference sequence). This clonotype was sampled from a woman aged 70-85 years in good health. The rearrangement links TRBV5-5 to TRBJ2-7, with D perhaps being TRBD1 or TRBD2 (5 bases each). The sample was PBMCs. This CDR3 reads CASSRSRGAEEQYF. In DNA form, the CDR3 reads TGTGCCAGCAGCCGATCGAGAGGGGCGGAGGAGCAGTACTTC.